These 26 T cell receptor beta chains were all obtained from the same sample, sequenced in a study of OX40 agonist ivuxolimab in advanced cancers. Produced via immunoSEQ multiplex PCR; TCRdb's table is partial and in-frame only. The sample has about 110,000 clones, 91% seen once. The sample in question was CD4+ or CD8+ T cells sorted from blood, obtained in a trial of the OX40 agonist ivuxolimab. All receptors derive from an adult with an advanced solid tumor such as melanoma, head and neck, liver or kidney cancer.

The rearrangement links TRBV9 to TRBJ1-5; D is perhaps TRBD1 (6 bases). The CDR3 runs to 14 residues. Germline lookup yields CDR1 SGDLS and CDR2 YYNGEE. V dropped 4 bases and J dropped 1 base, with 9 bases sitting between them. DNA for the CDR3: TGTGCCAGCAGCTTAACAGGGAGCAATCAGCCCCAGCATTTT. Amino acid sequence: CASSLTGSNQPQHF.

V gene TRBV6-5 combines with J gene TRBJ2-1, with D tentatively TRBD1 or TRBD2 (5 bases each). V gave up 6 bases and J gave up 1 base, with 13 bases separating them. Germline values: CDR1 MNHEY, CDR2 SVGAGI. This CDR3 comprises 15 residues. The CDR3 nucleotides read TGTGCCAGCAGCTCCGGGACGGAGTCCTACAATGAGCAGTTCTTC. It yields the protein CASSSGTESYNEQFF.

This clone has just one count. V usage is TRBV5-1 and J usage is TRBJ1-5; D unresolved. Germline-derived CDR1 and CDR2 are SGHRS and YFSETQ. V was clipped by 0 bases and J by 0 bases, with 7 bases between them. The CDR3 has 15 amino acids. The CDR3 DNA sequence: TGCGCCAGCAGCTTGGACCATTATAGCAATCAGCCCCAGCATTTT. Translated, it gives CASSLDHYSNQPQHF. The full variable domain, with the rest looked up from reference TRBV5-1 and TRBJ1-5, is KAGVTQTPRYLIKTRGQQVTLSCSPISGHRSVSWYQQTPGQGLQFLFEYFSETQRNKGNFPGRFSGRQFSNSRSEMNVSTLELGDSALYLCASSLDHYSNQPQHFGDGTRLSIL.

The chain has TRBV10-3 and TRBJ2-7, with 9 bases that match TRBD1. Germline loops: CDR1 ENHRY, CDR2 SYGVKD. This CDR3 is 11 amino acids long. J gave up 5 bases and V 11 bases, and 4 bases lay outside the gene matches. As DNA, the CDR3 is TGTGCCGTCACAGGGGGCCACGAGCAGTACTTC. Translation gives CAVTGGHEQYF.

On this clone: Sequence at one end of the junction differs from germline and may be a read error. The sample has other DNA sequences that encode this CDR3 too. The V call is TRBV5-1, the J call TRBJ2-5; D gene uncertain. The CDR3 is 11 amino acids. Germline V gene data show CDR1 as SGHRS and CDR2 as YFSETQ. The CDR3 here is CASSNQETQYF. CDR3 in DNA: TGCGCCAGCAGCAACCAGGAGACCCAGTACTTC.

With respect to this clone: Other DNA sequences within the sample encode an identical CDR3. CDR3 sequence reads: CASSLDGQGRKYEQYF. In DNA, the CDR3 is TGTGCCAGCAGCTTGGATGGACAGGGTAGAAAGTACGAGCAGTACTTC. The chain links TRBV7-8 to TRBJ2-7; the match to TRBD1 covers 8 bases. From germline, CDR1 is SGHVS and CDR2 FQNEAQ. This CDR3 is built from 16 residues. V dropped 3 bases and J dropped 4; count of bases not matched to a gene: 11.

This chain links TRBV23-1 with TRBJ2-7, with 9 bases fitting TRBD1. TRBV23-1 is given ORF status, its function remaining uncertain. The CDR3 is made up of 16 amino acids. J lost 5 bases, V lost 0 bases, and 8 bases had no gene match. Here the CDR3 reads CASSQSGQGTNNEQYF. For the CDR3, the DNA is TGCGCCAGCAGTCAATCGGGACAGGGAACGAACAACGAGCAGTACTTC.

The V call is TRBV7-2, the J call TRBJ2-5; D unresolved. V lost 3 bases, J lost 1 base, and 15 bases lay in between. CDR3 length: 16 residues. Germline V gene data show CDR1 as SGHTA and CDR2 as FQGNSA. CDR3 nucleotides: TGTGCCAGCAGCTTCAACGGCGCAGGATTCCAAGAGACCCAGTACTTC. Its translation is CASSFNGAGFQETQYF.

The chain has TRBV4-1 and TRBJ2-3; D ambiguous. The CDR3 contains 14 residues. In germline, CDR1 is MGHRA, CDR2 YSYEKL. V shed 1 base and J shed 3 bases, with 8 bases lying between them. In DNA form, the CDR3 reads TGCGCCAGCAGCCAAGTCCCCACAACAGATACGCAGTATTTT. This codes for CASSQVPTTDTQYF.

This clone was recorded a few times. This chain uses TRBV19 with TRBJ2-5; 8 bases are a match to TRBD2. Losses at the gene ends were 5 bases for V and 4 bases for J; bases not matched to a gene: 3. From germline, CDR1 is LNHDA and CDR2 SQIVND (reference sequence). The CDR3 has 13 residues. The chain's CDR3 is CASSRRGVETQYF. The CDR3 region has the DNA TGTGCCAGTAGTCGGCGGGGGGTAGAGACCCAGTACTTC.

The CDR3 spells CASSPTTGFEAFF. The CDR3 DNA sequence: TGTGCCAGCAGCCCTACGACAGGGTTTGAAGCTTTCTTT. V gene TRBV7-2 combines with J gene TRBJ1-1, with 7 bases aligning to TRBD1. V shed 5 bases and J 7 bases; nucleotides not matched to a gene: 7. The CDR3 contains 13 residues. CDR1 is SGHTA, CDR2 FQGNSA, per germline.

The J gene is TRBJ2-3, the V gene TRBV6-6, with D hard to call. The germline CDR1 and CDR2 sequences are MNHNY and SVGAGI (reference sequence). This CDR3 is built from 15 residues. V was clipped by 7 bases and J by 0 bases, with 14 bases between them. CDR3 sequence (DNA): TGTGCCAGCATCCCATCGACGTCTAGCACAGATACGCAGTATTTT. Encoded protein: CASIPSTSSTDTQYF.

The J gene is TRBJ2-7, the V gene TRBV7-9, with TRBD1 matching over 9 bases. The CDR3 is 14 residues long. Germline V gene data show CDR1 as SEHNR and CDR2 as FQNEAQ (reference sequence). V was clipped by 2 bases and J by 9 bases; unmatched bases: 8. The DNA for the CDR3 is TGTGCCAGCAGCTTATTGGGAACAGGGGGCGGGCAGTACTTC. It yields the protein CASSLLGTGGGQYF.

The CDR3 loop reads CASSVGTGVNQPQHF. CDR3 DNA: TGTGCCAGCAGCGTAGGGACAGGGGTGAATCAGCCCCAGCATTTT. The V and J genes are TRBV7-6 and TRBJ1-5, with TRBD1 identical over 10 bases. Germline V lookup: CDR1 SGHVS, CDR2 FNYEAQ. The length of the CDR3 is 15 residues. J gave up 4 bases and V 5 bases, and 5 bases lay outside the gene matches.

The chain employs TRBV4-1 and TRBJ1-2; TRBD1 aligns across 9 bases. This CDR3 comprises 14 residues. The germline V gene encodes CDR1 MGHRA and CDR2 YSYEKL. Trimming removed 2 bases from V and 6 bases from J; junction bases left unmatched: 4. The CDR3 DNA is TGCGCCAGCAGCCAACCCGGGACAGGGAATGGCTACACCTTC. This gives the protein CASSQPGTGNGYTF.

The rearrangement links TRBV18 to TRBJ2-6, with D possibly matching TRBD1 (5 bases). V lost 6 bases and J lost 4, with 16 bases in between. Per the germline V gene, CDR1 is KGHSH and CDR2 is LQKENI. The CDR3 consists of 16 residues. CDR3 in amino acids: CASSTQGARGANVLTF. The CDR3 DNA is TGTGCCAGCTCTACTCAAGGGGCGAGGGGGGCCAACGTCCTGACTTTC.

The V call is TRBV5-6, the J call TRBJ1-1; 7 nucleotides agree with TRBD1. Unmatched junction bases numbered 8, after V lost 4 bases and J lost 5 bases. The length of the CDR3 is 14 residues. The germline gives CDR1 SGHDT, CDR2 YYEEEE. Written as DNA, the CDR3 is TGTGCCAGCAGCCAGCCGACAGGGCGGACTGAAGCTTTCTTT. This translates into CASSQPTGRTEAFF.

The chain couples TRBV5-4 to TRBJ1-2, with 9 bases fitting TRBD1. V lost 0 bases, J lost 0 bases, and 3 bases stayed unmatched. CDR1 and CDR2 from the germline V gene are SGHNT and YYREEE (reference sequence). The CDR3 is made up of 16 amino acids. In DNA, the CDR3 is TGTGCCAGCAGCTTGGGACAGGGGGGATCTAACTATGGCTACACCTTC. Residues: CASSLGQGGSNYGYTF.

The V and J genes are TRBV18 and TRBJ2-7, with 8 nucleotides matching TRBD1. The V gene's germline CDR1 is KGHSH and CDR2 LQKENI. The CDR3 contains 16 residues. With 2 bases clipped from V and 2 bases from J, the junction kept 8 bases outside the gene matches. The CDR3 reads CASSPKTGTGPYEQYF. The CDR3 region has the DNA TGTGCCAGCTCACCAAAGACCGGGACAGGTCCCTACGAGCAGTACTTC.

The J gene is TRBJ2-2, the V gene TRBV30; D is ambiguous. The V gene lost 3 bases and the J gene lost 6 bases, with 8 bases spanning the gap. The CDR3 spans 12 residues. The germline CDR1 and CDR2 sequences are GTSNPN and SVGIG (reference sequence). CDR3 loop: CAWRDLAGELFF. Written as DNA, the CDR3 is TGTGCCTGGAGGGATCTAGCCGGGGAGCTGTTTTTT. Filled out from reference TRBV30 and TRBJ2-2, the complete variable domain reads SQTIHQWPATLVQPVGSPLSLECTVEGTSNPNLYWYRQAAGRGLQLLFYSVGIGQISSEVPQNLSASRPQDRQFILSSKKLLLSDSGFYLCAWRDLAGELFFGEGSRLTVL.

The V gene is TRBV5-6, the J gene TRBJ1-5; no definite D call. Germline CDR1 SGHDT, CDR2 YYEEEE. The CDR3 contains 15 residues. With 4 bases removed from V and 6 bases from J, the gap between germline ends came to 17 bases. The CDR3 loop reads CASSPEALGVQPQHF. For the CDR3, the DNA is TGTGCCAGCAGCCCGGAGGCACTCGGGGTTCAGCCCCAGCATTTT.

Here the CDR3 DNA reads TGCAGCGGTGACAGGCTTCATGGCTACACCTTC. Protein product: CSGDRLHGYTF. This sequence joins TRBV29-1 and TRBJ1-2; weak D call: TRBD1 (6 bases). This CDR3 is built from 11 residues. Looked up from germline, CDR1 is SQVTM and CDR2 is ANQGSEA. The V and J ends lost 7 bases and 6 bases respectively, with 12 bases between them.

The rearrangement joins TRBV11-2 to TRBJ2-1; 10 nucleotides agree with TRBD2. V lost 4 bases, J lost 2 bases, and 11 bases stayed unmatched. Germline CDR1 and CDR2: SGHAT and FQNNGV. This CDR3 comprises 18 residues. The CDR3 reads CASSSPPSGGSPYNEQFF. CDR3 DNA sequence: TGTGCCAGCAGCTCCCCTCCTAGCGGGGGTAGCCCCTACAATGAGCAGTTCTTC.

V and J are TRBV9 and TRBJ2-7; 7 positions match TRBD2. With V trimmed by 4 bases and J by 2 bases, 9 bases remained unmatched. This CDR3 is built from 15 residues. The germline V gene encodes CDR1 SGDLS and CDR2 YYNGEE. The CDR3 reads CASSPQSGLAYEQYF. The CDR3 bases are TGTGCCAGCAGCCCCCAGAGTGGACTAGCCTACGAGCAGTACTTC. The complete variable domain, with remaining parts taken from reference TRBV9 and TRBJ2-7, reads DSGVTQTPKHLITATGQRVTLRCSPRSGDLSVYWYQQSLDQGLQFLIQYYNGEERAKGNILERFSAQQFPDLHSELNLSSLELGDSALYFCASSPQSGLAYEQYFGPGTRLTVT.

A word on this clone: The same CDR3 arises from other DNA sequences in this sample as well. The chain has TRBV6-5 and TRBJ1-2; tentative D call: TRBD1 (6 bases). V was clipped by 2 bases and J by 4 bases, with 8 bases between them. The CDR3 totals 13 residues. The germline CDR1 and CDR2 sequences are MNHEY and SVGAGI. The DNA for the CDR3 is TGTGCCAGCAGTTACGGGGGCGGCTATGGCTACACCTTC. Residues: CASSYGGGYGYTF.

The chain employs TRBV30 and TRBJ1-3, with 7 positions matching TRBD1. With 1 base clipped from V and 8 bases from J, the junction kept 8 bases outside the gene matches. CDR3 length: 14 residues. Germline CDR1 and CDR2: GTSNPN and SVGIG (reference sequence). The CDR3 region is CAWSGGQPGDTIYF. In DNA form, the CDR3 reads TGTGCCTGGAGTGGGGGACAGCCCGGAGACACCATATATTTT.